Below are 25 T cell receptor beta chains sequenced from a single sample in a study of blood T cell repertoires in COVID-19. Assay: immunoSEQ multiplex PCR; the TCRdb copy retains only in-frame clones and omits some. This repertoire shows about 210,000 clones, roughly four fifths found once; its top ten account for over 9.5%. Sequencing input: peripheral blood. The receptors shown here come from a woman aged 40 to 50 with acute or convalescent COVID-19.

The CDR3 protein is CSALRGSEQYF. The CDR3 region has the DNA TGCAGTGCTCTTCGCGGATCGGAGCAGTATTTT. V is TRBV20-1 and J is TRBJ2-3; D remains ambiguous. The CDR3 runs 11 residues. Germline loops: CDR1 DFQATT, CDR2 SNEGSKA (reference sequence). V was shortened by 5 bases and J by 11 bases, with 14 bases between the two germline ends.

This clone was picked up one time. The genes are TRBV9 and TRBJ1-1, with D unclear. The CDR3 totals 15 residues. Germline CDR1 and CDR2: SGDLS and YYNGEE. The V gene lost 0 bases and the J gene lost 0 bases, with 9 bases spanning the gap. CDR3: CASSVEAAVNTEAFF. The CDR3 bases are TGTGCCAGCAGCGTAGAAGCGGCGGTGAACACTGAAGCTTTCTTT.

The rearrangement links TRBV25-1 to TRBJ2-5; TRBD1 aligns across 9 bases. Germline-derived CDR1 and CDR2 are MGHDK and SYGVNS. Germline trimming cut 2 bases from V and 2 bases from J; bases unmatched to any gene: 6. This CDR3 spans 16 amino acids. This chain's CDR3 is CASSEEDRGFQETQYF. The CDR3 coding sequence is TGTGCCAGCAGTGAAGAGGACAGGGGATTTCAAGAGACCCAGTACTTC.

This sequence joins TRBV18 and TRBJ2-3; D call uncertain. Germline CDR1 reads KGHSH; CDR2 reads LQKENI. Trimming removed 1 base from V and 4 bases from J, with 9 bases in between. The length of the CDR3 is 14 residues. Here the CDR3 reads CASSPQSLPDTQYF. DNA for the CDR3: TGTGCCAGCTCACCACAGTCACTTCCAGATACGCAGTATTTT.

The chain combines TRBV7-2 with TRBJ2-2, with D maybe TRBD1 (8 bases). The CDR3 covers 14 residues. V was cut by 7 bases and J by 5 bases, with 14 bases left in between. Germline CDR1 and CDR2: SGHTA and FQGNSA. The CDR3 DNA reads TGTGCCAGCAACCAACAGGGGGGGACCGGGGAGCTGTTTTTT. Protein: CASNQQGGTGELFF.

The rearrangement uses TRBV7-8 and TRBJ2-3; no clear D. The germline V gene has CDR1 SGHVS and CDR2 FQNEAQ. This CDR3 is 17 amino acids long. Trimming stripped 5 bases from V and 0 bases from J, with 18 bases between. CDR3 nucleotides: TGTGCCAGCAGCGCCCCTCCTTTTGGCAGTAGCACAGATACGCAGTATTTT. Amino acid sequence: CASSAPPFGSSTDTQYF.

This chain uses TRBV10-2 with TRBJ2-7; possible D gene TRBD1, 6 bases. V lost 3 bases to trimming and J lost 3 bases, with 18 bases between them. The CDR3 covers 16 residues. Germline V lookup: CDR1 WSHSY, CDR2 SAAADI. In nucleotides, the CDR3 is TGCGCCAGCAGTGACCCCCGGGACATGGAAGTCTACGAGCAGTACTTC. As protein: CASSDPRDMEVYEQYF.

The rearrangement links TRBV2 to TRBJ2-2, with a tentative D call TRBD1 (6 bases). The ends were cut back, 7 bases at V and 0 bases at J, with 12 bases in the middle. This CDR3 spans 15 amino acids. Germline loops: CDR1 SNHLY, CDR2 FYNNEI. The CDR3 is CASKGNRANTGELFF. The CDR3 DNA reads TGTGCCAGCAAGGGTAACAGGGCGAACACCGGGGAGCTGTTTTTT.

This sequence joins TRBV6-6 and TRBJ1-2; D may be TRBD1 (5 bases). Between the trimmed V and J ends, which lost 5 bases and 8 bases, there was a span of 18 bases. Per the germline V gene, CDR1 is MNHNY and CDR2 is SVGAGI (reference sequence). CDR3 length: 14 amino acids. The CDR3 is CASSRGGDSKGYTF. CDR3 bases: TGTGCCAGCAGTCGTGGGGGGGATTCAAAGGGCTACACCTTC.

The CDR3 DNA reads as TGTGCCAGCAGCTTACCCCCGGGACTAGGGAACGGGGAGCTGTTTTTT. Its protein product is CASSLPPGLGNGELFF. V gene TRBV13 combines with J gene TRBJ2-2; 8 bases are a match to TRBD2. CDR1 and CDR2 from the germline V gene are PRHDT and FYEKMQ (reference sequence). V lost 2 bases and J lost 7; bases outside the gene matches: 9. The CDR3 has 16 amino acids.

This clone was detected a few times. The genes are TRBV19 and TRBJ2-1, with 10 nucleotides matching TRBD2. The CDR3 runs to 16 residues. Germline CDR1 reads LNHDA; CDR2 reads SQIVND (reference sequence). V shed 5 bases, J shed 4 bases, and the junction held 8 bases outside the gene matches. CDR3 nucleotide sequence: TGTGCCAGTAGTGTGAAGCGGGGGGGCTCATACAATGAGCAGTTCTTC. It is translated as CASSVKRGGSYNEQFF.

CDR3 amino acids: CASSSQAGGGRTYEQYF. The CDR3 DNA sequence: TGTGCCAGCAGCTCCCAGGCCGGGGGTGGCAGGACCTACGAGCAGTACTTC. The chain links TRBV7-8 to TRBJ2-7; weak D call: TRBD2 (6 bases). Trimming removed 4 bases at V and 2 bases at J, with 21 bases between. The CDR3 extends over 17 amino acids. From germline, CDR1 is SGHVS and CDR2 FQNEAQ.

This chain links TRBV2 with TRBJ2-7; 16 bases are shared with TRBD2. Germline V gene sequence: CDR1 SNHLY, CDR2 FYNNEI. The CDR3 loop spans 17 amino acids. Trimming at V came to 6 bases and at J to 1 base, leaving 6 bases not matched to a gene. CDR3 sequence: CASSVGLAGGISYEQYF. CDR3 nucleotide sequence: TGTGCCAGCAGCGTGGGACTAGCGGGAGGGATATCCTACGAGCAGTACTTC.

The rearrangement links TRBV3-1 (or the pseudogene TRBV3-2) to TRBJ1-2; 8 bases align to TRBD1. CDR1 LGHDT and CDR2 YNNKEL come from the germline V gene (reference sequence). The CDR3 sequence is 13 residues long. Trimming removed 4 bases from V and 4 bases from J; junction bases left unmatched: 2. The CDR3: CASSPGQGYGYTF. The CDR3 bases are TGTGCCAGCAGCCCCGGACAGGGCTATGGCTACACCTTC.

The CDR3 DNA is TGTGCCAGCAGTCGACCCGGGACAGGGGCAGGAGGGGAGCTGTTTTTT. Encoded protein: CASSRPGTGAGGELFF. The chain uses TRBV25-1 and TRBJ2-2, with 10 bases that match TRBD1. Germline V gene data show CDR1 as MGHDK and CDR2 as SYGVNS. The length of the CDR3 is 16 residues. V shed 5 bases and J 8 bases; nucleotides not matched to a gene: 11.

The chain couples TRBV9 to TRBJ1-6, with D uncertain. The V end was cut by 3 bases, the J end by 3 bases, with 7 bases between. There are 14 residues in the CDR3. Germline lookup yields CDR1 SGDLS and CDR2 YYNGEE. CDR3 loop: CASSAPGYNSPLHF. The CDR3 DNA sequence: TGTGCCAGCAGCGCCCCAGGCTATAATTCACCCCTCCACTTT.

The CDR3 region is CASSLNLYEQYF. The CDR3 nucleotides read TGTGCCAGCAGCTTGAATCTATACGAGCAGTACTTC. The chain recombines TRBV5-5 with TRBJ2-7; D unresolved. Trimming cost V 1 base and J 4 bases, with 6 bases left between them. CDR1 SGHKS and CDR2 YYEKEE come from the germline V gene (reference sequence). There are 12 residues in the CDR3.

A few counts support this clone. The CDR3 coding sequence is TGTGCCAGCAGTGGAGGGTACACTGAAGCTTTCTTT. Its translation is CASSGGYTEAFF. The V and J genes are TRBV2 and TRBJ1-1; D not certain. The V end lost 4 bases, the J end lost 3 bases, and 6 bases lay between the germline ends. Germline CDR1 and CDR2: SNHLY and FYNNEI. The CDR3 length is 12 residues.

J is TRBJ1-1 and V is TRBV6-6; the match to TRBD1 covers 7 bases. After removal of 8 bases from V and 6 bases from J, the junction contained 3 bases not matched to a gene. Per the germline V gene, CDR1 is MNHNY and CDR2 is SVGAGI (reference sequence). There are 11 residues in the CDR3. The CDR3 region is CASPGGSEAFF. In DNA form, the CDR3 reads TGTGCCAGCCCAGGGGGGTCTGAAGCTTTCTTT.

This clone came up a few times. This chain connects TRBV6-5 to TRBJ2-7, with TRBD2 as a possible D gene (7 bases). The germline V gene encodes CDR1 MNHEY and CDR2 SVGAGI. Trimming stripped 2 bases from V and 1 base from J, with 9 bases between. This CDR3 has 14 residues. This CDR3 reads CASSYGGASYEQYF. CDR3 in DNA: TGTGCCAGCAGTTACGGGGGGGCTTCCTACGAGCAGTACTTC.

The rearrangement links TRBV11-2 to TRBJ2-1; TRBD1 agrees at 11 bases. J gave up 6 bases and V 3 bases, and 7 bases lay outside the gene matches. This CDR3 is 16 amino acids long. Germline V lookup: CDR1 SGHAT, CDR2 FQNNGV. The DNA of the CDR3 is TGTGCCAGCAGCTTCTACACCGGGACAGGGGGCAATGAGCAGTTCTTC. It codes for CASSFYTGTGGNEQFF.

This chain links TRBV5-6 with TRBJ1-6; TRBD1 might be the D (5 bases). This CDR3 has 16 residues. Germline CDR1 SGHDT, CDR2 YYEEEE. V was cut by 0 bases and J by 3 bases, with 10 bases left in between. For the CDR3, the DNA is TGTGCCAGCAGCTTGGGACAGACCAACTATAATTCACCCCTCCACTTT. This gives the protein CASSLGQTNYNSPLHF.

This chain joins TRBV6-5 and TRBJ1-6, with D possibly matching TRBD1 (6 bases). Trimming took off 5 bases at V and 6 bases at J, with 14 bases between the two ends. The CDR3 is made up of 15 amino acids. CDR1 is MNHEY and CDR2 is SVGAGI in the germline V gene. CDR3 amino acids: CASSPQGSSNSPLHF. The CDR3 DNA is TGTGCCAGCAGTCCGCAGGGGAGCTCTAATTCACCCCTCCACTTT.

The chain is built from TRBV27 and TRBJ2-1, with D possibly matching TRBD2 (6 bases). The V end lost 10 bases, the J end lost 4 bases, and 17 bases lay between the germline ends. The CDR3 runs 14 residues. The germline gives CDR1 MNHEY, CDR2 SMNVEV (reference sequence). The CDR3 sequence: CATCRGGAYNEQFF. In DNA form, the CDR3 reads TGTGCCACCTGTAGGGGCGGGGCTTACAATGAGCAGTTCTTC.

This clone came up a few times. The chain links TRBV6-4 to TRBJ2-1; TRBD1 might be the D (5 bases). Germline V CDR1 and CDR2: MRHNA, SNTAGT. The CDR3 is 13 amino acids. Trimming stripped 2 bases from V and 6 bases from J, with 8 bases between. The CDR3 bases are TGTGCCAGCAGTGACGGGGCATCCAATGAGCAGTTCTTC. Translated: CASSDGASNEQFF.